The clone carrying this T cell receptor (beta chain) has just a few counts. V lost 2 bases to trimming and J lost 0 bases, with 10 bases between them. CDR1 and CDR2 (germline): MNHEY, SMNVEV (reference sequence). This CDR3 comprises 16 residues. TCRdb recomputed calls from the PCR reads with MiXCR, one row per CDR3 protein. The sample contains approximately 680,000 distinct CDR3 sequences, over 25% of which appear only once. This sample was included in a study of molecular identifiers for immune sequencing clone quantification. Study background: Replicate runs used RNA from about 20,000 or 100,000 naive CD8 cells, which was split five ways into aliquots, and four of those aliquots were then sequenced.

The sample consisted of naive CD8+ T cells from blood, with Jurkat cell RNA spiked in. Specified subset: FACS-sorted CD8+CD4-CCR7+CD45RA+ naive T cells. The clonotype originates from a human donor in good health. Some libraries in this study had Jurkat cell RNA spiked in. This chain uses TRBV27 with TRBJ2-2; D unresolved. CDR3: CASSLIGPANTGELFF. In DNA form, the CDR3 reads TGTGCCAGCAGTTTAATAGGTCCAGCGAACACCGGGGAGCTGTTTTTT.